Listed below are T cell receptor beta chains from one sample, sequenced in a study of blood T cell repertoires in COVID-19. Libraries were prepared by immunoSEQ multiplex PCR; TCRdb keeps only in-frame clonotypes and omits some of them. The sample has fewer than 250,000 clones; roughly 90% are singletons. The specimen was PBMCs or T cells enriched from blood (not recorded which). These receptors originate from a woman between 25 and 40 years old with acute COVID-19. Each CDR3 is given with its conserved first and last residue. D genes are given only for firm matches. Only part of the rows carry a size: once, few, many, or a class if the clone is expanded.

>many|TRBV4-1|TRBJ2-7|TRBD2
TGCGCCAGCAGCCAAGATTTTGGTCTAGCGGGGGATGAGCAGTACTTC
CASSQDFGLAGDEQYF
>-|TRBV4-2|TRBJ2-7|-
TGTGCCAGCAGCCAGACCCCGGCCGGGACCTACGAGCAGTACTTC
CASSQTPAGTYEQYF
>-|TRBV6-5|TRBJ1-2|-
TGTGCCAGCAAGAGGGTAGCGCGCGTACATGGCTACACCTTC
CASKRVARVHGYTF
>-|TRBV11-2|TRBJ2-7|-
TGTGCCAGCAGCTTAGACATCTCCTACGAGCAGTACTTC
CASSLDISYEQYF
>-|TRBV2|TRBJ2-7|TRBD1
TGTGCCGTCGGGACAGATTCTCCCTACGAGCAGTACTTC
CAVGTDSPYEQYF
>-|TRBV18|TRBJ1-1|-
TGTGCCAGCTCACCAAAAAGCAAGAGGAACACTGAAGCTTTCTTT
CASSPKSKRNTEAFF
>-|TRBV11-2|TRBJ2-3|TRBD2
TGTGCCAGCAGCCGACTAGCGGGGAAAACTAGCACAGATACGCAGTATTTT
CASSRLAGKTSTDTQYF
>-|TRBV7-2|TRBJ2-7|-
TGTGCCAGCAGCTCGACCTTAGCGTTGTACGAGCAGTACTTC
CASSSTLALYEQYF
>-|TRBV6-5|TRBJ2-1|-
TGTGCCAGCAGGAGGGCAGGGGATAACAATGAGCAGTTCTTC
CASRRAGDNNEQFF
>-|TRBV12-3/TRBV12-4|TRBJ2-7|-
TGTGCCAGCAGAGGGGGACCCCCCTACGAGCAGTACTTC
CASRGGPPYEQYF
>-|TRBV5-4|TRBJ2-5|-
TGTGCCAGCAGCAATACTAGGAACGGGGAGACCCAGTACTTC
CASSNTRNGETQYF
>-|TRBV7-8|TRBJ2-7|-
TGTGCCAGCAGCTTAGCAATCCCACAGAGTTACGAGCAGTACTTC
CASSLAIPQSYEQYF
>-|TRBV5-1|TRBJ1-1|-
TGCGCCAGCAGCTTGGCCGCAGGGGAAGCTTTCTTT
CASSLAAGEAFF
>-|TRBV2|TRBJ1-3|-
TGTGCCAGCAGGGCGGGACCTGGAAACACCATATATTTT
CASRAGPGNTIYF
>-|TRBV19|TRBJ2-1|TRBD2
TGTGCCAGTAGTAGGCTAGCGGGGGCCTATGAGCAGTTCTTC
CASSRLAGAYEQFF
>-|TRBV19|TRBJ1-3|-
TGTGCCAGTAGTCTACAGGGATCTGGAAACACCATATATTTT
CASSLQGSGNTIYF
>-|TRBV5-1|TRBJ1-1|-
TGCGCCAGCACCCTGGGGGCACTTAAGTCGAACACTGAAGCTTTCTTT
CASTLGALKSNTEAFF
>-|TRBV4-2|TRBJ2-7|-
TGTGCCAGCAGCCAAGATACGAACAGGGCAGAGTACGAGCAGTACTTC
CASSQDTNRAEYEQYF
>-|TRBV3-1/TRBV3-2|TRBJ1-1|-
TGTGCCAGCAGCCAAGGCGGTGAGAAAGCTTTCTTT
CASSQGGEKAFF
>-|TRBV7-9|TRBJ2-3|-
TGTGCCAGCAGCTTTGAGGAGAGGGAGTATTTT
CASSFEEREYF
>-|TRBV6-6|TRBJ1-3|-
TGTGCCAGCAGTTACCTAATGGAGGGTGGTGGAAACACCATATATTTT
CASSYLMEGGGNTIYF
>-|TRBV2|TRBJ2-7|-
TGTGCCTGCCGGGACATCTACGAGCAGTACTTC
CACRDIYEQYF
>-|TRBV6-2/TRBV6-3|TRBJ1-1|TRBD1
TGTGCCAGCAGTTTCGGGACAGGGGGCTACACTGAAGCTTTCTTT
CASSFGTGGYTEAFF
>once|TRBV6-1|TRBJ1-5|TRBD1
TGTGCCAGCAGTGAAACGACAGGGTGGGGGAATCAGCCCCAGCATTTT
CASSETTGWGNQPQHF
>-|TRBV5-1|TRBJ2-7|TRBD1
TGCGCCAGCAGCGTGACCGGGACAGGGGGCATGAACGAGCAGTACTTC
CASSVTGTGGMNEQYF
>-|TRBV9|TRBJ1-5|-
TGTGCCAGCAGCGTAGGAGGATATCAGCCCCAGCATTTT
CASSVGGYQPQHF
>few|TRBV7-6|TRBJ1-3|-
TGTGCCAGCAGCACCCTACCCCTCGCTGGAAACACCATATATTTT
CASSTLPLAGNTIYF
>-|TRBV12-3/TRBV12-4|TRBJ1-2|-
TGTGCCAGCAGTTTATCCGACTATGGCTACACCTTC
CASSLSDYGYTF
>-|TRBV7-9|TRBJ1-1|TRBD1
TGTGCCAGCAGCTTCCGGACAGGGGACACTGAAGCTTTCTTT
CASSFRTGDTEAFF